This TCR beta chain was captured by sequencing in a study of chemoradiotherapy in HPV16-positive cancers. This clone was seen only once. No antigen is known for it. Findings of the study overall: Better recurrence-free survival went with HPV-responsive T-cell expansion in HPV16-positive patients. Candidate HPV-specific clones and E7-related TCR motifs grew in tumor during treatment. The functional HPV-specific definition rests on just a couple of HPV16-positive patients.

The CDR3 sequence is 14 residues long. V dropped 2 bases and J dropped 7 bases, with 15 bases sitting between them. Germline-derived CDR1 and CDR2 are SGHTS and YDEGEE. Assay used: immunoSEQ multiplex PCR; TCRdb lists only in-frame clones, some missing. The sample holds about 12,000 clones; roughly four fifths are singletons and the top ten take 1.1%. The TCR originated in a human donor with HPV-associated anogenital cancer. This chain connects TRBV5-8 to TRBJ1-1, with D perhaps matching TRBD1 (5 bases). Collection of the sample occurred from a patient who underwent chemoradiotherapy. CDR3 nucleotide sequence: TGTGCCAGCAGCTTAATGGTCGGGGGGAGTGAAGCTTTCTTT. Its translation is CASSLMVGGSEAFF. The whole variable domain, remainder taken from reference TRBV5-8 and TRBJ1-1, is EAGVTQSPTHLIKTRGQQATLRCSPISGHTSVYWYQQALGLGLQFLLWYDEGEERNRGNFPPRFSGRQFPNYSSELNVNALELEDSALYLCASSLMVGGSEAFFGQGTRLTVV.